These 5 T cell receptor beta chains came from one sample sequenced in a study of shared clonotypes between healthy human individuals. Some clones are missing from TCRdb's copy, which holds only in-frame ones; the method was immunoSEQ multiplex PCR. The sample shows about 2.4 million clones, 93% of them seen only once. The sample comprised naive CD4+ T cells from PBMCs. Subset in this sample: CD45RA+ positively selected. Receptors were obtained from a man aged 18 to 29 in good health. Some clones in this sample may be carry-over from other donors' samples.

The J gene is TRBJ1-2, the V gene TRBV30, with no clear D. The CDR3 is 10 amino acids. Trimming took 8 bases from V and 5 from J, leaving 9 bases between them. Looked up from germline, CDR1 is GTSNPN and CDR2 is SVGIG (reference sequence). This chain's CDR3 is CAAASYGYTF. The CDR3, as DNA: TGTGCCGCAGCCTCGTATGGCTACACCTTC.

This clone was recorded only once. The V and J genes are TRBV11-2 and TRBJ2-2; D is unresolved. The CDR3 has 14 residues. With 2 bases removed from V and 8 bases from J, the gap between germline ends came to 12 bases. CDR1 and CDR2 from the germline V gene are SGHAT and FQNNGV. The CDR3 region is CASSLYQGRGELFF. CDR3 nucleotide sequence: TGTGCCAGCAGCTTATACCAAGGACGGGGGGAGCTGTTTTTT.

The chain recombines TRBV28 with TRBJ2-5; D is tentatively TRBD1 or TRBD2 (5 bases each). V was clipped by 4 bases and J by 4 bases, with 13 bases between them. This CDR3 has 14 amino acids. Germline CDR1 is MDHEN and CDR2 is SYDVKM. CDR3 residues: CASSSSPGGETQYF. CDR3 DNA: TGTGCCAGCAGTTCCTCCCCTGGGGGAGAGACCCAGTACTTC.

DNA of the CDR3: TGTGCCAGTAACCGAGAAGACAGGGCCCACGAGCAGTACTTC. Amino acid sequence: CASNREDRAHEQYF. This rearrangement joins TRBV19 to TRBJ2-7; TRBD1 matches 7 bases. Trimming cost V 7 bases and J 5 bases; bases outside gene matches: 11. Germline values: CDR1 LNHDA, CDR2 SQIVND (reference sequence). The CDR3 is 14 amino acids. Full variable domain (missing parts from reference TRBV19 and TRBJ2-7): DGGITQSPKYLFRKEGQNVTLSCEQNLNHDAMYWYRQDPGQGLRLIYYSQIVNDFQKGDIAEGYSVSREKKESFPLTVTSAQKNPTAFYLCASNREDRAHEQYFGPGTRLTVT.

This clone was seen only once. The chain has TRBV4-2 and TRBJ1-3, with a possible D match to TRBD1 (6 bases). From germline, CDR1 is LGHNA and CDR2 YNFKEQ. The CDR3 totals 17 residues. The ends were cut back, 4 bases at V and 1 base at J, with 17 bases in the middle. DNA for the CDR3: TGTGCCAGCAGCCGGACAGTCTCCCCCCTTTCTGGAAACACCATATATTTT. Protein: CASSRTVSPLSGNTIYF.